The clone carrying this TCR beta chain was seen once. The CDR3 totals 13 residues. CDR1 SGHVS and CDR2 FQNEAQ come from the germline V gene. Trimming took off 0 bases at V and 3 bases at J, with 6 bases between the two ends. Collection of lesional scalp punch biopsies and peripheral blood was performed in alopecia areata patients. Sorted out of PBMCs were CD4+ T cells and CD8+ T cells. This specimen comes from a study of CD8+ T cells in alopecia areata. Whole-study context: For the treated group, dosing was oral tofacitinib at 5 to 10 mg twice daily. Treatment ran 6 to 18 months, with 6 months of follow-up afterward.

Sequencing used cDNA as its template, made by extracting RNA and reverse transcribing it. Using immunoSEQ multiplex PCR, the repertoire was profiled, and TCRdb retains in-frame clones only, with some absent. This table holds around 140,000 clones, 40% to 65% found once. This chain links TRBV7-8 with TRBJ2-7, with D tentatively TRBD1 (6 bases). The sequenced sample was CD4+ T cells sorted from blood, obtained at week 0. The clonotype originates from a human donor with alopecia areata. The CDR3 here is CASSLADSYEQYF. CDR3 sequence (DNA): TGTGCCAGCAGCTTAGCGGACAGCTACGAGCAGTACTTC.